This entry lists 28 T cell receptor beta chains sequenced from one sample in a study of blood T cell repertoires in COVID-19. Sequencing used immunoSEQ multiplex PCR; TCRdb keeps in-frame clones, though not all of them. Of about 190,000 clones listed, 84% are singletons. Sequences were obtained from PBMCs or T cells enriched from blood (not recorded which). The receptors were gathered from a woman in her twenties or thirties who had recovered from COVID-19.

This chain's CDR3 is CAWLGGQSSYEQYF. In DNA, the CDR3 is TGTGCCTGGCTTGGGGGACAGAGCTCCTACGAGCAGTACTTC. J is TRBJ2-7 and V is TRBV30; 7 nucleotides agree with TRBD1. The V gene's germline CDR1 is GTSNPN and CDR2 SVGIG (reference sequence). With V trimmed by 5 bases and J by 0 bases, 7 bases remained unmatched. This CDR3 contains 14 residues.

The CDR3 is CASSYPFGTGIYEQFF. DNA for the CDR3: TGTGCCAGCAGTTACCCGTTTGGGACAGGGATATATGAGCAGTTCTTC. This rearrangement joins TRBV6-5 to TRBJ2-1; 9 bases fit TRBD1. The CDR3 is made up of 16 amino acids. V shed 2 bases and J 8 bases; nucleotides not matched to a gene: 10. Germline-derived CDR1 and CDR2 are MNHEY and SVGAGI.

This clone occurred a few times. The chain links TRBV6-4 to TRBJ2-1; 12 positions match TRBD2. The ends lost 6 bases at V and 8 bases at J; junction bases unmatched: 8. The CDR3 is made up of 15 amino acids. The V gene's germline CDR1 is MRHNA and CDR2 SNTAGT. For the CDR3, the DNA is TGTGCCAGCAGCTCACTAGCGGGGGGAGGGGATGAGCAGTTCTTC. It is translated as CASSSLAGGGDEQFF.

There are a few counts of this clone. This chain uses TRBV15 with TRBJ2-1; 10 bases are a match to TRBD2. The CDR3 is 16 amino acids. V shed 2 bases and J 4 bases; nucleotides not matched to a gene: 5. From germline, CDR1 is LNHNV and CDR2 YYDKDF (reference sequence). DNA of the CDR3: TGTGCCACCAGCAGATCAGTGACTAGCGGGTACAATGAGCAGTTCTTC. Translation gives CATSRSVTSGYNEQFF.

J is TRBJ1-4 and V is TRBV30, with D maybe TRBD1 (6 bases). V shed 2 bases and J shed 0 bases, with 7 bases lying between them. The CDR3 length is 14 residues. Germline CDR1 is GTSNPN and CDR2 is SVGIG (reference sequence). CDR3 protein: CAWSRDTTNEKLFF. DNA for the CDR3: TGTGCCTGGAGTCGGGACACAACTAATGAAAAACTGTTTTTT. The full variable domain, its missing parts supplied by reference TRBV30 and TRBJ1-4, is SQTIHQWPATLVQPVGSPLSLECTVEGTSNPNLYWYRQAAGRGLQLLFYSVGIGQISSEVPQNLSASRPQDRQFILSSKKLLLSDSGFYLCAWSRDTTNEKLFFGSGTQLSVL.

V usage is TRBV3-1 (or the pseudogene TRBV3-2) and J usage is TRBJ1-3; a possible D gene is TRBD1 (6 bases). This CDR3 region has 14 residues. Trimming shortened V by 8 bases and J by 0 bases, and 11 bases separated the two germline ends. Germline lookup yields CDR1 LGHDT and CDR2 YNNKEL (reference sequence). The CDR3 spells CASRGGASGNTIYF. In DNA form, the CDR3 reads TGTGCCAGCCGTGGGGGCGCCTCTGGAAACACCATATATTTT.

The chain links TRBV5-6 to TRBJ2-2; 8 nucleotides align to TRBD2. The CDR3 totals 17 residues. V was clipped by 3 bases and J by 6 bases; unmatched bases: 13. Germline lookup yields CDR1 SGHDT and CDR2 YYEEEE. The CDR3 bases are TGTGCCAGCAGCTGGAACGTCCTAGCGGGCCTCTCCGGGGAGCTGTTTTTT. Its protein product is CASSWNVLAGLSGELFF.

Only one count was recorded for this clone. The DNA of the CDR3 is TGCAGCGTTGAAGATCCCAGGGCTTCGCACACCGGGGAGCTGTTTTTT. Translation: CSVEDPRASHTGELFF. J is TRBJ2-2 and V is TRBV29-1; perhaps TRBD1 as D (5 bases). The CDR3 spans 16 residues. Germline-derived CDR1 and CDR2 are SQVTM and ANQGSEA. With 0 bases removed from V and 3 bases from J, the gap between germline ends came to 14 bases.

The chain links TRBV6-5 to TRBJ1-5; 8 positions match TRBD1. Losses at the gene ends were 7 bases for V and 7 bases for J; bases not matched to a gene: 6. Per the germline V gene, CDR1 is MNHEY and CDR2 is SVGAGI. The length of the CDR3 is 13 residues. The CDR3 coding sequence is TGTGCCAGCACTACCGACAGGGGACAGCCCCAGCATTTT. Protein: CASTTDRGQPQHF.

The chain joins TRBV7-9 to TRBJ2-7; 9 bases match TRBD1. This CDR3 has 14 amino acids. The V segment lost 4 bases and the J segment 3 bases; nucleotides outside the gene matches: 4. Per germline, CDR1 SEHNR and CDR2 FQNEAQ (reference sequence). The CDR3, as DNA: TGTGCCAGCAGCTCTCGGGACAGGGACTACGAGCAGTACTTC. The encoded protein is CASSSRDRDYEQYF. The full variable domain, in which reference TRBV7-9 and TRBJ2-7 provide the parts outside the CDR3, is DTGVSQNPRHKITKRGQNVTFRCDPISEHNRLYWYRQTLGQGPEFLTYFQNEAQLEKSRLLSDRFSAERPKGSFSTLEIQRTEQGDSAMYLCASSSRDRDYEQYFGPGTRLTVT.

This clone has more than one count but fewer than ten. The chain couples TRBV7-2 to TRBJ1-1; D might be TRBD1 (5 bases). Trimming stripped 2 bases from V and 0 bases from J, with 7 bases between. In germline, CDR1 is SGHTA, CDR2 FQGNSA. The CDR3 sequence is 14 residues long. The CDR3 region is CASSLLGVNTEAFF. In DNA, the CDR3 is TGTGCCAGCAGCTTATTAGGGGTGAACACTGAAGCTTTCTTT. Filled out from reference TRBV7-2 and TRBJ1-1, the complete variable domain reads GAGVSQSPSNKVTEKGKDVELRCDPISGHTALYWYRQSLGQGLEFLIYFQGNSAPDKSGLPSDRFSAERTGGSVSTLTIQRTQQEDSAVYLCASSLLGVNTEAFFGQGTRLTVV.

The genes are TRBV2 and TRBJ1-5; 7 nucleotides align to TRBD1. The CDR3 contains 20 residues. V shed 1 base and J 7 bases; nucleotides not matched to a gene: 22. The germline V gene has CDR1 SNHLY and CDR2 FYNNEI. In DNA form, the CDR3 reads TGTGCCAGCAGTGAAGACCCCGGGACAGCGTCCGGGAGAAGGTGGCAGCCCCAGCATTTT. It encodes CASSEDPGTASGRRWQPQHF.

The chain recombines TRBV5-1 with TRBJ2-2; 10 bases align to TRBD1. From germline, CDR1 is SGHRS and CDR2 YFSETQ. This CDR3 is built from 15 residues. Trimming cost V 4 bases and J 10 bases; bases outside gene matches: 10. CDR3 region: CASSGPGQGTAELFF. The CDR3, as DNA: TGCGCCAGCAGCGGACCGGGACAGGGGACGGCGGAGCTGTTTTTT. The full variable domain, its missing parts supplied by reference TRBV5-1 and TRBJ2-2, is KAGVTQTPRYLIKTRGQQVTLSCSPISGHRSVSWYQQTPGQGLQFLFEYFSETQRNKGNFPGRFSGRQFSNSRSEMNVSTLELGDSALYLCASSGPGQGTAELFFGEGSRLTVL.

This chain links TRBV3-1 (or the pseudogene TRBV3-2) with TRBJ2-5; 9 bases map to TRBD2. Germline V gene lookup returns CDR1 LGHDT and CDR2 YNNKEL (reference sequence). The V gene end was trimmed by 2 bases and the J gene end by 4 bases; junction bases not matched to a gene: 8. There are 16 residues in the CDR3. CDR3 sequence: CASSQNVASGIETQYF. As DNA, the CDR3 is TGTGCCAGCAGCCAAAATGTTGCTAGCGGGATAGAGACCCAGTACTTC.

V is TRBV7-2 and J is TRBJ1-2; TRBD1 agrees at 7 bases. Per germline, CDR1 SGHTA and CDR2 FQGNSA. The CDR3 has 16 amino acids. V dropped 5 bases and J dropped 5; count of bases not matched to a gene: 14. CDR3 sequence (DNA): TGTGCCAGCAGCATCCCCGACAGGGTGAACTGGTATGGCTACACCTTC. Its protein product is CASSIPDRVNWYGYTF.

The chain carries TRBV7-2 and TRBJ1-4; 9 positions agree with TRBD1. The CDR3 is 15 residues long. With V trimmed by 5 bases and J by 5 bases, 6 bases remained unmatched. The germline CDR1 and CDR2 sequences are SGHTA and FQGNSA. The CDR3 DNA reads TGTGCCAGCAGCCTACAGGGGGCAGGCAATGAAAAACTGTTTTTT. As protein: CASSLQGAGNEKLFF.

A single count supports this clone. The junction shows a germline mismatch at one end, possibly a read error. J is TRBJ2-2 and V is TRBV7-7; 9 positions match TRBD1. Germline lookup yields CDR1 SSHAT and CDR2 FNYEAQ (reference sequence). This CDR3 has 17 amino acids. The CDR3, as DNA: TGTGCTAGCAGCTTAGGGGGGACAGGGATGATCACCGGGGAGCTGTTTTTT. Protein sequence: CASSLGGTGMITGELFF.

V usage is TRBV27 and J usage is TRBJ1-1, with TRBD1 identical over 8 bases. CDR1 and CDR2 from the germline V gene are MNHEY and SMNVEV (reference sequence). The CDR3 spans 14 residues. The V segment lost 6 bases and the J segment 5 bases; nucleotides outside the gene matches: 8. For the CDR3, the DNA is TGTGCCAGCAGAAGTCAGGGGGCGGTGACTGAAGCTTTCTTT. The encoded protein is CASRSQGAVTEAFF.

This clone was recorded only once. CDR3 in amino acids: CASSFQGETQYF. Here the CDR3 DNA reads TGTGCCAGCAGCTTCCAGGGAGAGACCCAGTACTTC. The chain is built from TRBV7-9 and TRBJ2-5; maybe TRBD1 (5 bases). This CDR3 has 12 residues. Germline CDR1 is SEHNR and CDR2 is FQNEAQ (reference sequence). Trimming pared 3 bases from V and 4 bases from J, leaving 6 bases between.

The chain combines TRBV9 with TRBJ1-2, with TRBD1 matching 9 bases. This CDR3 is 13 amino acids long. The germline gives CDR1 SGDLS, CDR2 YYNGEE. The J segment lost 12 bases and the V segment lost 6 bases, leaving 12 bases of the junction unmatched. The CDR3 region has the DNA TGTGCCAGCACCGCGTGGACAGGGGCTCGTAACACCTTC. Translating gives CASTAWTGARNTF.

This chain joins TRBV6-1 and TRBJ2-5, with 8 bases that match TRBD1. The germline CDR1 and CDR2 sequences are MNHNS and SASEGT. CDR3 length equals 16 residues. V shed 3 bases and J 5 bases; nucleotides not matched to a gene: 11. The CDR3 reads CASSDTMSGGGETQYF. The CDR3 DNA reads as TGTGCCAGCAGTGATACGATGTCAGGGGGCGGTGAGACCCAGTACTTC.

The chain joins TRBV6-5 to TRBJ1-2, with TRBD1 identical over 7 bases. V lost 7 bases and J lost 4; bases outside the gene matches: 12. Germline lookup yields CDR1 MNHEY and CDR2 SVGAGI. CDR3 length equals 15 residues. The CDR3 DNA is TGTGCCAGCACGTCGTCCCCAGGGGGTATCTATGGCTACACCTTC. It codes for CASTSSPGGIYGYTF.

The rearrangement joins TRBV11-3 to TRBJ2-1; D gene uncertain. Trimming took 6 bases from V and 7 from J, leaving 13 bases between them. The length of the CDR3 is 13 residues. CDR1 is SGHNT, CDR2 YENEEA, per germline. As DNA, the CDR3 is TGTGCCAGCAGTCCGCCTAGTTATAATGAGCAGTTCTTC. Its translation is CASSPPSYNEQFF.

This clone was seen just once. The rearrangement uses TRBV3-1 (or the pseudogene TRBV3-2) and TRBJ1-4; perhaps TRBD1 as D (6 bases). This CDR3 is built from 16 residues. CDR1 is LGHDT and CDR2 is YNNKEL in the germline V gene (reference sequence). V gave up 1 base and J gave up 2 bases, with 11 bases separating them. The CDR3 sequence: CASSQAGQGTNEKLFF. Written as DNA, the CDR3 is TGTGCCAGCAGCCAAGCCGGGCAGGGGACTAATGAAAAACTGTTTTTT.

The chain has TRBV19 and TRBJ2-7; 9 bases are a match to TRBD2. The CDR3 runs to 16 residues. V gave up 5 bases and J gave up 3 bases; unmatched junction bases: 11. Germline assignment: CDR1 LNHDA and CDR2 SQIVND (reference sequence). The DNA of the CDR3 is TGTGCCAGTAGTCCGCCGAGGGGAGCGGGAGGCTACGAGCAGTACTTC. This gives the protein CASSPPRGAGGYEQYF.

This clone was observed once. The chain employs TRBV9 and TRBJ2-5; D unresolved. Germline V gene sequence: CDR1 SGDLS, CDR2 YYNGEE. Deletions cut 4 bases from V and 7 bases from J, with 14 bases between. The CDR3 extends over 13 amino acids. The CDR3 DNA follows: TGTGCCAGCAGCCCGACTGGTCCGGGGACCCAGTACTTC. Translating it yields CASSPTGPGTQYF.

The rearrangement links TRBV12-3 or TRBV12-4 to TRBJ1-2; perhaps TRBD1 as D (5 bases). V lost 3 bases, J lost 8 bases, and 10 bases lay in between. CDR3 length equals 12 residues. The CDR3 spells CASSFAREGYTF. CDR3 coding DNA: TGTGCCAGCAGTTTCGCCAGGGAAGGCTACACCTTC.

This clone was counted a few times. V usage is TRBV30 and J usage is TRBJ1-2, with TRBD1 matching over 9 bases. V lost 2 bases and J lost 6; bases outside the gene matches: 10. In germline, CDR1 is GTSNPN, CDR2 SVGIG (reference sequence). The CDR3 loop spans 15 amino acids. The CDR3 sequence is CAWSRDRVAGDGYTF. The CDR3 DNA follows: TGTGCCTGGAGTCGGGACAGGGTGGCCGGTGATGGCTACACCTTC. The entire variable domain, with the rest obtained from reference TRBV30 and TRBJ1-2, is as follows: SQTIHQWPATLVQPVGSPLSLECTVEGTSNPNLYWYRQAAGRGLQLLFYSVGIGQISSEVPQNLSASRPQDRQFILSSKKLLLSDSGFYLCAWSRDRVAGDGYTFGSGTRLTVV.